The 7 T cell receptor beta chains below come from one sample, sequenced in a study of vaccination and CD4 T cells after COVID-19. Which antigens these TCRs recognize remains unknown. An Oncomine TCR Beta short-read assay was used to sequence the DNA from cultured CD4+ T cells. One entry per CDR3 protein, called by TCRdb with MiXCR from the PCR reads. There are some 11,000 distinct CDR3 sequences in the sample; 70% occur only once, and 10% to 15% lies in the top ten. The treatment was: roughly nine-day PBMC culture with coronavirus spike peptide pools or control peptides (ViraFEST assay). Source material: CD4+ T cells from blood, cultured in vitro. These receptors originate from a human donor who had recovered from COVID-19.

This clonotype showed up just once. This chain uses TRBV20-1 with TRBJ2-7; D gene unclear. This CDR3 region has 11 residues. Trimming took 5 bases from V and 4 from J, leaving 9 bases between them. Germline V CDR1 and CDR2: DFQATT, SNEGSKA (reference sequence). The CDR3 reads CSAERSYEQYF. CDR3 nucleotides: TGCAGTGCTGAAAGGAGTTACGAGCAGTACTTC.

V is TRBV20-1 and J is TRBJ1-6; D gene uncertain. Germline CDR1 is DFQATT and CDR2 is SNEGSKA (reference sequence). This CDR3 is 12 amino acids long. The V end was cut by 4 bases, the J end by 10 bases, with 11 bases between. This CDR3 reads CSAMGFGSPLHF. CDR3 DNA sequence: TGCAGTGCTATGGGCTTTGGGTCACCCCTCCACTTT.

This chain uses TRBV20-1 with TRBJ2-1; D not certain. The CDR3 sequence is 10 residues long. V lost 3 bases to trimming and J lost 9 bases, with 6 bases between them. Per the germline V gene, CDR1 is DFQATT and CDR2 is SNEGSKA (reference sequence). CDR3 coding DNA: TGCAGTGCTAGGTTAGGTGAGCAGTTCTTC. This codes for CSARLGEQFF.

The CDR3 DNA reads as TGTGCCACCAGTGACCCCCCCAGCCGGGAGCAGTACTTC. Protein sequence: CATSDPPSREQYF. J is TRBJ2-7 and V is TRBV24-1; no clear D. Germline values: CDR1 KGHDR, CDR2 SFDVKD. V was trimmed by 4 bases and J by 7 bases, leaving 13 bases between them. This CDR3 spans 13 amino acids.

This clonotype is deemed medium-sized. This chain joins TRBV20-1 and TRBJ2-7, with 7 bases identical to TRBD1. The V gene end was trimmed by 3 bases and the J gene end by 7 bases; junction bases not matched to a gene: 15. Per germline, CDR1 DFQATT and CDR2 SNEGSKA (reference sequence). The CDR3 runs 15 residues. CDR3 nucleotides: TGCAGTGCTAGCCCTATACAGGGGTGGCCTTTGGAGCAGTACTTC. Translating gives CSASPIQGWPLEQYF.

V and J are TRBV27 and TRBJ2-5, with 9 bases aligning to TRBD2. Germline V CDR1 and CDR2: MNHEY, SMNVEV (reference sequence). This CDR3 has 15 residues. V lost 5 bases to trimming and J lost 7 bases; unmatched junction nucleotides: 11. The CDR3: CASSRPGGRAGTQYF. CDR3 nucleotide sequence: TGTGCCAGCAGTCGTCCCGGCGGGAGGGCCGGGACCCAGTACTTC.

This chain connects TRBV20-1 to TRBJ1-1; 8 nucleotides align to TRBD1. The CDR3 is made up of 11 amino acids. Germline lookup yields CDR1 DFQATT and CDR2 SNEGSKA (reference sequence). The CDR3 sequence: CSEAYRGEAFF. The CDR3 DNA is TGCAGCGAGGCCTACAGGGGGGAAGCTTTCTTT.